The 9 T cell receptor beta chains reported below all come from one sample, sequenced in a study of CD8 T cells in Susac syndrome. RNA amounts of roughly 0.5 to 1 ug underwent reverse transcription with random hexamers. TCRdb ran MiXCR on the immunoSEQ multiplex PCR reads and lists one entry per CDR3 protein. The sample shows about 120,000 distinct CDR3 sequences, about 90% of them seen only once. Source material: CD8+ T cells from PBMCs. The receptors stem from a human donor in good health.

The chain uses TRBV29-1 and TRBJ1-1, with D maybe TRBD1 (5 bases). The V and J ends lost 3 bases and 0 bases respectively, with 14 bases between them. The CDR3 is made up of 15 amino acids. CDR1 SQVTM and CDR2 ANQGSEA come from the germline V gene. CDR3 coding DNA: TGCAGCGTTGAGACGGCAGGGACCTTGAACACTGAAGCTTTCTTT. Its translation: CSVETAGTLNTEAFF.

The V call is TRBV5-1, the J call TRBJ1-2; D might be TRBD1 (5 bases). The CDR3 sequence is 13 residues long. Germline-derived CDR1 and CDR2 are SGHRS and YFSETQ. V dropped 4 bases and J dropped 4 bases, with 11 bases sitting between them. In nucleotides, the CDR3 is TGCGCCAGCAGCCGGCCGGACATCTATGGCTACACCTTC. It encodes CASSRPDIYGYTF.

This clonotype was picked up one time. The chain combines TRBV19 with TRBJ1-5; tentatively, D is TRBD1 (5 bases). V shed 7 bases and J shed 3 bases, with 7 bases lying between them. This CDR3 has 12 residues. The germline V gene encodes CDR1 LNHDA and CDR2 SQIVND (reference sequence). CDR3: CASTGPNQPQHF. In DNA form, the CDR3 reads TGTGCCAGTACGGGGCCCAATCAGCCCCAGCATTTT.

The chain combines TRBV20-1 with TRBJ1-2; unclear D gene. The germline gives CDR1 DFQATT, CDR2 SNEGSKA (reference sequence). The V end lost 0 bases, the J end lost 4 bases, and 9 bases lay between the germline ends. The CDR3 consists of 13 residues. This chain's CDR3 is CSARENSPYGYTF. The CDR3 bases are TGCAGTGCTAGAGAAAACAGTCCCTATGGCTACACCTTC.

This clonotype was observed a single time. The V gene is TRBV13, the J gene TRBJ1-2, with D unclear. The CDR3 consists of 15 residues. V shed 5 bases and J shed 4 bases, with 17 bases lying between them. The germline V gene encodes CDR1 PRHDT and CDR2 FYEKMQ (reference sequence). The CDR3: CASSAGPDTGYGYTF. CDR3 DNA sequence: TGTGCCAGCAGCGCCGGGCCAGACACTGGCTATGGCTACACCTTC.

CDR3 region: CASSQGRSISYEQYF. DNA for the CDR3: TGCGCCAGCAGCCAAGGCCGGTCAATATCCTACGAGCAGTACTTC. The chain joins TRBV4-3 to TRBJ2-7, with D unclear. The germline gives CDR1 LGHNA, CDR2 YSLEER. V dropped 1 base and J dropped 1 base, with 11 bases sitting between them. This CDR3 comprises 15 residues.

The V gene is TRBV7-2, the J gene TRBJ2-5; possibly TRBD1 for D (6 bases). Trimming shortened V by 5 bases and J by 7 bases, and 20 bases separated the two germline ends. The CDR3 has 15 residues. Germline CDR1 is SGHTA and CDR2 is FQGNSA. CDR3 sequence reads: CASSREGQPRVTQYF. In DNA, the CDR3 is TGTGCCAGCAGCCGAGAGGGACAACCAAGAGTGACCCAGTACTTC.

The chain links TRBV18 to TRBJ1-2, with 9 positions matching TRBD1. V gave up 3 bases and J gave up 7 bases; unmatched junction bases: 9. There are 15 residues in the CDR3. Germline CDR1 KGHSH, CDR2 LQKENI. CDR3 region: CASSPSRDRVRGYTF. The CDR3 nucleotides read TGTGCCAGCTCACCGTCCCGGGACAGGGTTCGTGGCTACACCTTC.

The V call is TRBV15, the J call TRBJ2-1; D possibly uses TRBD1 or TRBD2 (5 bases each). The germline V gene has CDR1 LNHNV and CDR2 YYDKDF (reference sequence). Trimming shortened V by 0 bases and J by 12 bases, and 15 bases separated the two germline ends. This CDR3 has 14 amino acids. The chain's CDR3 is CATSRDRTGRRQFF. The CDR3 bases are TGTGCCACCAGCAGAGATCGGACGGGACGGAGGCAGTTCTTC.